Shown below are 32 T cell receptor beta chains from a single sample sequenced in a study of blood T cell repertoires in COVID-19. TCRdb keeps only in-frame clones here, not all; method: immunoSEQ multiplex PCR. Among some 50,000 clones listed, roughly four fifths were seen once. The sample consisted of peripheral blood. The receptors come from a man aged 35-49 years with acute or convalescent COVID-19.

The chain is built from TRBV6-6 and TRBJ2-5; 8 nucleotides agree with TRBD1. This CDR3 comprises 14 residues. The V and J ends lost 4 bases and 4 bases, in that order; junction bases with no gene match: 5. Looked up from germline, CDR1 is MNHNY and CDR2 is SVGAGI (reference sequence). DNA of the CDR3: TGTGCCAGCAGTTCCCAGGGGGCGGGAGAGACCCAGTACTTC. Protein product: CASSSQGAGETQYF.

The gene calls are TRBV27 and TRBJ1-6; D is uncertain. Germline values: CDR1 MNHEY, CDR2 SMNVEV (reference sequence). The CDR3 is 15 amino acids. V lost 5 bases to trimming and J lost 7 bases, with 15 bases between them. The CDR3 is CASSALGGGNSPLHF. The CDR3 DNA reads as TGTGCCAGCAGTGCCCTGGGAGGCGGCAATTCACCCCTCCACTTT.

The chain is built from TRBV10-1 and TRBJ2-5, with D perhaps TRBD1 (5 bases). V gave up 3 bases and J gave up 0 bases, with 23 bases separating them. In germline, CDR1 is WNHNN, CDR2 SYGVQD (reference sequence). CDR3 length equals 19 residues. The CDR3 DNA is TGCGCCAGCAGTGATACCCTAAATCCTAGGAAGGGGTACCAAGAGACCCAGTACTTC. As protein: CASSDTLNPRKGYQETQYF.

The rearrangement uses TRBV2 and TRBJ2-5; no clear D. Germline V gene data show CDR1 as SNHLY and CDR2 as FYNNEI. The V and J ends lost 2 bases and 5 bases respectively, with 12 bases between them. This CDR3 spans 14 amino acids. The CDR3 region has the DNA TGTGCCAGCAGTGAAACGCGCGGCACCGAGACCCAGTACTTC. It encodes CASSETRGTETQYF. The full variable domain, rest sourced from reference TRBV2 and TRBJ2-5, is EPEVTQTPSHQVTQMGQEVILRCVPISNHLYFYWYRQILGQKVEFLVSFYNNEISEKSEIFDDQFSVERPDGSNFTLKIRSTKLEDSAMYFCASSETRGTETQYFGPGTRLLVL.

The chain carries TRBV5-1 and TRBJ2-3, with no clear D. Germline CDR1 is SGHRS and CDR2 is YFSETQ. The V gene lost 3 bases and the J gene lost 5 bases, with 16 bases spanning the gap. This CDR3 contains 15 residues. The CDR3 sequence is CASSSSLGSLDTQYF. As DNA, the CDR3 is TGCGCCAGCAGCTCTTCCCTCGGGTCTCTAGATACGCAGTATTTT.

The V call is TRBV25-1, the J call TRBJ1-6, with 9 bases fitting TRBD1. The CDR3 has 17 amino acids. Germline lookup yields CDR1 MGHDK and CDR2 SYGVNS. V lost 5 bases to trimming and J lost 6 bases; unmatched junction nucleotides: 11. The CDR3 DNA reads TGTGCCAGCAGTCCTCGGGGACAGGGAGGTTTTAATTCACCCCTCCACTTT. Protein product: CASSPRGQGGFNSPLHF.

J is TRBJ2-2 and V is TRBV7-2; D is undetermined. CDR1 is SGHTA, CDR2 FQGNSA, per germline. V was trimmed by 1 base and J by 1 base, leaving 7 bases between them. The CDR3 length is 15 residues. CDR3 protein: CASSLDFRNTGELFF. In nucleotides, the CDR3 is TGTGCCAGCAGCTTAGATTTTCGGAACACCGGGGAGCTGTTTTTT.

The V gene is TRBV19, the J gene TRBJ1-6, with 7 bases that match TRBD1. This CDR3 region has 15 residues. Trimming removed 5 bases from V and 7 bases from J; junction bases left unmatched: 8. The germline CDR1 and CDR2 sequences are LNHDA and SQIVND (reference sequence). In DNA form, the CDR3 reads TGTGCCAGTAGTTCCTGGGACAGCAAGAATTCACCCCTCCACTTT. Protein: CASSSWDSKNSPLHF.

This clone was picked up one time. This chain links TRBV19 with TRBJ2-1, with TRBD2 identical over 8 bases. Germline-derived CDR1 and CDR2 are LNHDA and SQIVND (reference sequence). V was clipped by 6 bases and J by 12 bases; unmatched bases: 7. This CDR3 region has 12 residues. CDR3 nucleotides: TGTGCCAGTAGCCCGACTAGCGTGGGGCAGTTCTTC. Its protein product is CASSPTSVGQFF.

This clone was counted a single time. Here the CDR3 DNA reads TGTGCCAGCAGCGAAAGAGGCACCTACGAGCAGTACTTC. This codes for CASSERGTYEQYF. The V gene is TRBV9, the J gene TRBJ2-7; D gene ambiguous. The CDR3 consists of 13 residues. CDR1 is SGDLS, CDR2 YYNGEE, per germline. The germline V and J ends were trimmed by 3 bases and 2 bases, with 9 bases remaining between them.

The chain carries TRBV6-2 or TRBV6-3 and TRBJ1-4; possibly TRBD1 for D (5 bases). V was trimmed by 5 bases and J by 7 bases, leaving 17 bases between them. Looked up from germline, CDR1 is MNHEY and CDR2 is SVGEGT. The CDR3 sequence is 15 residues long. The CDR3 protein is CASSPSKQGGEKLFF. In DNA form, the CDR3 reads TGTGCCAGCAGTCCATCAAAGCAGGGCGGTGAAAAACTGTTTTTT.

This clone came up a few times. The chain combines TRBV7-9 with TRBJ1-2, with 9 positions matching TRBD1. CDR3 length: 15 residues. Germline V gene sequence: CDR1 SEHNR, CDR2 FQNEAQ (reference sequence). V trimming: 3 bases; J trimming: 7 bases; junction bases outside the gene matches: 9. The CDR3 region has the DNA TGTGCCAGCAGCTTGCCGGGACAGGGATTCGGTGGCTACACCTTC. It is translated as CASSLPGQGFGGYTF.

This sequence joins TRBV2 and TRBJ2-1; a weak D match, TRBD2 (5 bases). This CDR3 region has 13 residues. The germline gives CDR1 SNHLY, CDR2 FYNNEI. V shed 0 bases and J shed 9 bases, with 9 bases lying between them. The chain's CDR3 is CASSEAREGEQFF. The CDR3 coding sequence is TGTGCCAGCAGTGAAGCCCGCGAGGGTGAGCAGTTCTTC.

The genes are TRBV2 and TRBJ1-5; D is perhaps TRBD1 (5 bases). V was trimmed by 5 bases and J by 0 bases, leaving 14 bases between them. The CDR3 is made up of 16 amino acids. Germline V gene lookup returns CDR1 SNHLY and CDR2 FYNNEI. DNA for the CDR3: TGTGCCAGCAGTAGTAACCCAGGGATTAGCAATCAGCCCCAGCATTTT. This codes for CASSSNPGISNQPQHF. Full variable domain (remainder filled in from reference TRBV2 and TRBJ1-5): EPEVTQTPSHQVTQMGQEVILRCVPISNHLYFYWYRQILGQKVEFLVSFYNNEISEKSEIFDDQFSVERPDGSNFTLKIRSTKLEDSAMYFCASSSNPGISNQPQHFGDGTRLSIL.

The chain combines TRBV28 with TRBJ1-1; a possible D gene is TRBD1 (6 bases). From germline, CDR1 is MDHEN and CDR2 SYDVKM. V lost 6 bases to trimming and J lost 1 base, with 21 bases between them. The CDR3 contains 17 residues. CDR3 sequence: CASSVQQGPLGNTEAFF. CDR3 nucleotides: TGTGCCAGCAGCGTCCAACAGGGTCCACTTGGGAACACTGAAGCTTTCTTT.

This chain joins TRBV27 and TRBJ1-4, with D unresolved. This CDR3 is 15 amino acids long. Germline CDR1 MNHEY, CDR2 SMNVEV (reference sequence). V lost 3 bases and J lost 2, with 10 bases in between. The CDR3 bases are TGTGCCAGCAGTTTCCTAGCAGTTACTAATGAAAAACTGTTTTTT. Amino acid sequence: CASSFLAVTNEKLFF.

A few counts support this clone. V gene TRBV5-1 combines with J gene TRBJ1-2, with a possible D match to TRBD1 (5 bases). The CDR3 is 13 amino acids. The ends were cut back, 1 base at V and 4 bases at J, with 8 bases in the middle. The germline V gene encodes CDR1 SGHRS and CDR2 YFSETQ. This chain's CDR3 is CASSLTQAYGYTF. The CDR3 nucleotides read TGCGCCAGCAGCTTGACACAGGCCTATGGCTACACCTTC.

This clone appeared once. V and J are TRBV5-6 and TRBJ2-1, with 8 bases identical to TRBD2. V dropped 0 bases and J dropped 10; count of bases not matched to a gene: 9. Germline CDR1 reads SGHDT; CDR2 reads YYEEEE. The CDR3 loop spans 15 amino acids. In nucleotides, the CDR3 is TGTGCCAGCAGCTTGGCGCTAGCGGGTCGGGGGGAGCAGTTCTTC. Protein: CASSLALAGRGEQFF.

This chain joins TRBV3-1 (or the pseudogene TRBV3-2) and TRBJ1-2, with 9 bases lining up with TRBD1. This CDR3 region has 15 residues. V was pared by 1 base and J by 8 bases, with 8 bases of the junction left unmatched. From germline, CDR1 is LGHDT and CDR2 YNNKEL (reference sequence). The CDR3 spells CASSQVVRGQGGYTF. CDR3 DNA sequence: TGTGCCAGCAGCCAAGTAGTTAGGGGACAGGGAGGCTACACCTTC.

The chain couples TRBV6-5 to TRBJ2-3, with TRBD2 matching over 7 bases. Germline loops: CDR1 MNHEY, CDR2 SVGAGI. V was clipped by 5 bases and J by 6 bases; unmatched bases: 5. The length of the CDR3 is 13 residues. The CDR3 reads CASSPLGGDTQYF. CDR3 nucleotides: TGTGCCAGCAGTCCTCTGGGGGGGGATACGCAGTATTTT.

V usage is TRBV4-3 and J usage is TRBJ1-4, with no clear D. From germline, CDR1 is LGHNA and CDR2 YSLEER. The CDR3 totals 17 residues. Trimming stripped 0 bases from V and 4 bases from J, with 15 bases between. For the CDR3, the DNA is TGCGCCAGCAGCCAAGAAATTGGCACAGCCGATAATGAAAAACTGTTTTTT. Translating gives CASSQEIGTADNEKLFF.

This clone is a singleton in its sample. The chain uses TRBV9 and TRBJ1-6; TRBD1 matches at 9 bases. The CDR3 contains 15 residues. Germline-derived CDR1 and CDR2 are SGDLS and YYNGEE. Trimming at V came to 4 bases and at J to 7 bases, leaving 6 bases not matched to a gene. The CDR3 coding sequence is TGTGCCAGCAGCCCGAGGGACAGGGAGAATTCACCCCTCCACTTT. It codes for CASSPRDRENSPLHF.

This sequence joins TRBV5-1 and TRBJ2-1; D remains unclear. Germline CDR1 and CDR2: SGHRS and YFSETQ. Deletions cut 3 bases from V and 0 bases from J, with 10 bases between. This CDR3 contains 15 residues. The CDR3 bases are TGCGCCAGCAGCTCAGTGGTCCACTCCTACAATGAGCAGTTCTTC. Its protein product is CASSSVVHSYNEQFF.

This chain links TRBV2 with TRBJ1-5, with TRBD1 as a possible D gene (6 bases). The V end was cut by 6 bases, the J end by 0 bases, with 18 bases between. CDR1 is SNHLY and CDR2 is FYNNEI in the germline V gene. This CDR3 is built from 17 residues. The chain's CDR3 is CASSRGSFRYSNQPQHF. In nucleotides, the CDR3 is TGTGCCAGCAGCAGGGGCTCCTTCCGTTATAGCAATCAGCCCCAGCATTTT.

This CDR3 reads CASSYSKAVEAFF. The DNA of the CDR3 is TGTGCCAGCAGTTACTCGAAGGCGGTAGAAGCTTTCTTT. V usage is TRBV6-5 and J usage is TRBJ1-1; D gene ambiguous. Germline-derived CDR1 and CDR2 are MNHEY and SVGAGI. With 0 bases removed from V and 8 bases from J, the gap between germline ends came to 10 bases. The CDR3 consists of 13 residues.

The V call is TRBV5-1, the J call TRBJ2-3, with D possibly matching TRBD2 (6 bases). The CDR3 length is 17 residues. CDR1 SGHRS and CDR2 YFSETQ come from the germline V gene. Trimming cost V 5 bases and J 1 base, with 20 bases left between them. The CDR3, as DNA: TGCGCCAGCAGGAAGTTCTTCGACTCGGGGGGCACAGATACGCAGTATTTT. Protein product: CASRKFFDSGGTDTQYF.

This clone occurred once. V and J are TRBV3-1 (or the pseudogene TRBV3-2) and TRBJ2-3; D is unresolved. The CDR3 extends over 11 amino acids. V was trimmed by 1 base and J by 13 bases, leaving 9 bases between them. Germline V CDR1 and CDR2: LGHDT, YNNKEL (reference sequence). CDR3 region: CASSQVGVEYF. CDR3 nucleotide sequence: TGTGCCAGCAGCCAAGTAGGAGTTGAGTATTTT.

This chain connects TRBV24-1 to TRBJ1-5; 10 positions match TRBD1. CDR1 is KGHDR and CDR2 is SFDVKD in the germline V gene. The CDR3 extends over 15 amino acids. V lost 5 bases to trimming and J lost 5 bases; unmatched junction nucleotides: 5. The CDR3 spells CATSGTGGRDQPQHF. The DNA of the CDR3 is TGTGCCACCAGTGGGACAGGGGGAAGGGATCAGCCCCAGCATTTT.

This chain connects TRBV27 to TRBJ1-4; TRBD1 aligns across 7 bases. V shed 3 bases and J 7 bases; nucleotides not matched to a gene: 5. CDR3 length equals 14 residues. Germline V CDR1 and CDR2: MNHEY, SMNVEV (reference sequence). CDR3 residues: CASSFRGLGEKLFF. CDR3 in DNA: TGTGCCAGCAGTTTTAGGGGGCTGGGTGAAAAACTGTTTTTT. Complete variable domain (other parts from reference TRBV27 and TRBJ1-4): EAQVTQNPRYLITVTGKKLTVTCSQNMNHEYMSWYRQDPGLGLRQIYYSMNVEVTDKGDVPEGYKVSRKEKRNFPLILESPSPNQTSLYFCASSFRGLGEKLFFGSGTQLSVL.

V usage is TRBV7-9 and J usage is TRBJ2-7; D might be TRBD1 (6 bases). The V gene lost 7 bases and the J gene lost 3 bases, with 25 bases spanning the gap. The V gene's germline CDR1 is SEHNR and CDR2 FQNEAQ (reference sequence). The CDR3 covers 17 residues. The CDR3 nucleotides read TGTGCCAGCAACCCCGTAGGGGACATCGTAAAAAGCTACGAGCAGTACTTC. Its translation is CASNPVGDIVKSYEQYF.

The CDR3 is CASSPDYQGVFSYEQYF. Here the CDR3 DNA reads TGTGCCAGCTCACCAGATTATCAGGGGGTATTCTCCTACGAGCAGTACTTC. J is TRBJ2-7 and V is TRBV18, with 7 nucleotides matching TRBD1. With 2 bases clipped from V and 0 bases from J, the junction kept 10 bases outside the gene matches. Germline V gene data show CDR1 as KGHSH and CDR2 as LQKENI. CDR3 size: 17 residues. Using reference TRBV18 and TRBJ2-7 for the parts outside the CDR3, the full variable domain is NAGVMQNPRHLVRRRGQEARLRCSPMKGHSHVYWYRQLPEEGLKFMVYLQKENIIDESGMPKERFSAEFPKEGPSILRIQQVVRGDSAAYFCASSPDYQGVFSYEQYFGPGTRLTVT.

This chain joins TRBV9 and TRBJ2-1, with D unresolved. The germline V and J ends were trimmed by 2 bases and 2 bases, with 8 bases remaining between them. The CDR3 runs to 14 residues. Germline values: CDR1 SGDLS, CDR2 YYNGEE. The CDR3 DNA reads TGTGCCAGCAGCGTTATAAGCACCTACAATGAGCAGTTCTTC. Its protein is CASSVISTYNEQFF.